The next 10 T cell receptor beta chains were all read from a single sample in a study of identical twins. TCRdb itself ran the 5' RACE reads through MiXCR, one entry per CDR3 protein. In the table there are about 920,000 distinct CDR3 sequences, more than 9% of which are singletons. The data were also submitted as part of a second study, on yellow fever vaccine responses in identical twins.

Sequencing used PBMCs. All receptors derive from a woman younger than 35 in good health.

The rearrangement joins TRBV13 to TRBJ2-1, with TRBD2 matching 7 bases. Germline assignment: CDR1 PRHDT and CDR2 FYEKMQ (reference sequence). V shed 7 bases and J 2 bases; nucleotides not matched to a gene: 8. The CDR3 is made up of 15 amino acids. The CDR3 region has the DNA TGTGCCAGCACCGGCCCGGGGGGTGCCTACAATGAGCAGTTCTTC. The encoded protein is CASTGPGGAYNEQFF.

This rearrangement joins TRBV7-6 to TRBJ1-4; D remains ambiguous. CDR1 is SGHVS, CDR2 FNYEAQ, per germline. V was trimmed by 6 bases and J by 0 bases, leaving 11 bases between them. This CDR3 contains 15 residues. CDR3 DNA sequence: TGTGCCAGCAGTTACAGCTTTGCAACTAATGAAAAACTGTTTTTT. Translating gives CASSYSFATNEKLFF.

The CDR3 protein is CASSPEFSRPPLGRNYEQYF. The CDR3 bases are TGTGCCAGCAGCCCTGAATTTAGTCGCCCCCCCCTCGGGAGAAACTACGAGCAGTACTTC. V is TRBV28 and J is TRBJ2-7; D is possibly TRBD2 (6 bases). CDR3 size: 20 residues. V shed 6 bases and J shed 3 bases, with 33 bases lying between them. Germline assignment: CDR1 MDHEN and CDR2 SYDVKM.

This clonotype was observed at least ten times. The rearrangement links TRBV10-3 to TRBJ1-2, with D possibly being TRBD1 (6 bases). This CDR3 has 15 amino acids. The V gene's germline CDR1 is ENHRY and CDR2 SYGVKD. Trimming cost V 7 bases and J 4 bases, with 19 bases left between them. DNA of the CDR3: TGTGCCATCACCGATGAACAGGGCGTGAGCTATGGCTACACCTTC. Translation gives CAITDEQGVSYGYTF.

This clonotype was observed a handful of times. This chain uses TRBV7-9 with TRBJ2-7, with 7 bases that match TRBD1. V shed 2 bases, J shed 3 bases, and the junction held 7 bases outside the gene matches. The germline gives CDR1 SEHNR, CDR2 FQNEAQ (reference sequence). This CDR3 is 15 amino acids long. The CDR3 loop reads CASSLPADRNYEQYF. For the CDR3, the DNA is TGTGCCAGCAGCTTACCTGCGGACAGGAACTACGAGCAGTACTTC.

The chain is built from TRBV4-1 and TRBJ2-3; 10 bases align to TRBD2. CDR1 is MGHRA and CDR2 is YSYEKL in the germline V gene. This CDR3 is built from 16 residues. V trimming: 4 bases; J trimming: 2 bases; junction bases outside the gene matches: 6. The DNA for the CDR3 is TGCGCCAGCAGCCTACGGACTAGCGGATTCACAGATACGCAGTATTTT. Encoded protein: CASSLRTSGFTDTQYF.

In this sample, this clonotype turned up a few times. The CDR3 DNA reads TGTGCCAGCAGGGAAAGATATCTTAGCAATCAGCCCCAGCATTTT. It specifies CASRERYLSNQPQHF. This chain connects TRBV6-1 to TRBJ1-5; D not certain. Germline-derived CDR1 and CDR2 are MNHNS and SASEGT. The ends were cut back, 6 bases at V and 0 bases at J, with 12 bases in the middle. This CDR3 comprises 15 residues.

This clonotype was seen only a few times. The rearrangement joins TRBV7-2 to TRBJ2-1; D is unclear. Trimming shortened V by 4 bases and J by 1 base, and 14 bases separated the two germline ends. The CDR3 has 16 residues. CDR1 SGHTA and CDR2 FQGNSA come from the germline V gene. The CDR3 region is CASSSGLITSYNEQFF. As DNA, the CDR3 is TGTGCCAGCAGCTCGGGTCTCATAACGTCCTACAATGAGCAGTTCTTC.

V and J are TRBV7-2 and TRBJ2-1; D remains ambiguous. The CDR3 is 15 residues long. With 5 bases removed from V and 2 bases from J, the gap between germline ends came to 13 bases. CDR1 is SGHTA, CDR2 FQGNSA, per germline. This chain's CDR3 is CASSPGVGTYNEQFF. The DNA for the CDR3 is TGTGCCAGCAGCCCCGGAGTTGGAACCTACAATGAGCAGTTCTTC.

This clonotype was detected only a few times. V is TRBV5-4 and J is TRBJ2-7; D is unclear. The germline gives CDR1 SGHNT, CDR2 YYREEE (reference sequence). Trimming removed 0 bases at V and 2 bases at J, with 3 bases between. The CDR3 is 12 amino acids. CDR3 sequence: CASSLDAYEQYV. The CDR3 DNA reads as TGTGCCAGCAGCTTGGACGCCTACGAGCAGTACGTC.